Below are 5 T cell receptor beta chains sequenced from a single sample in a study of cytomegalovirus exposure and HLA in healthy donors. PCR was performed using 60 Vbeta and 13 Jbeta primers. Some clones are missing from TCRdb's copy, which holds only in-frame ones; the method was immunoSEQ multiplex PCR. This table has more than 85,000 clones, approximately 76% appearing once. Sequenced: PBMCs. These receptors were obtained from a man aged 25 to 45 in good health and CMV-seropositive.

V is TRBV7-3 and J is TRBJ2-3, with 8 bases that match TRBD2. The CDR3 runs 14 residues. Germline CDR1 SGHTA, CDR2 FQGTGA. J gave up 2 bases and V 3 bases, and 1 base lay outside the gene matches. CDR3 in DNA: TGTGCCAGCAGCTTCGGACTAGCCACAGATACGCAGTATTTT. It encodes CASSFGLATDTQYF.

This clone was observed a few times. V usage is TRBV30 and J usage is TRBJ2-5; 15 bases line up with TRBD2. The end of the DNA fits TRBJ2-7 better, so the J call may be wrong. This CDR3 region has 17 residues. Germline V gives CDR1 GTSNPN, CDR2 SVGIG (reference sequence). The CDR3 reads CAWSPTRTSGGGYEQYF. Here the CDR3 DNA reads TGTGCCTGGAGTCCCACCCGGACTAGCGGGGGGGGATACGAGCAGTACTTC.

The rearrangement joins TRBV18 to TRBJ2-3; tentatively, D is TRBD2 (6 bases). The CDR3 runs to 16 residues. CDR1 is KGHSH, CDR2 LQKENI, per germline. V lost 0 bases and J 0 bases, leaving 10 bases between the germline ends. The CDR3 sequence: CASSPPGGGSTDTQYF. The CDR3 DNA is TGTGCCAGCTCACCACCGGGGGGAGGAAGCACAGATACGCAGTATTTT.

This chain links TRBV18 with TRBJ1-2, with 11 bases aligning to TRBD1. V was clipped by 3 bases and J by 1 base; unmatched bases: 7. CDR3 size: 17 residues. CDR1 and CDR2 (germline): KGHSH, LQKENI. The CDR3 spells CASSPQGQGGFNYGYTF. Here the CDR3 DNA reads TGTGCCAGCTCACCCCAGGGACAGGGGGGATTTAACTATGGCTACACCTTC.

This chain connects TRBV7-3 to TRBJ2-3; TRBD1 matches at 8 bases. The germline gives CDR1 SGHTA, CDR2 FQGTGA. V shed 5 bases and J 6 bases; nucleotides not matched to a gene: 13. CDR3 length: 16 amino acids. Here the CDR3 DNA reads TGTGCCAGCAGCGCCCAACTCTCAGGGGGCGGTGATACGCAGTATTTT. It codes for CASSAQLSGGGDTQYF.